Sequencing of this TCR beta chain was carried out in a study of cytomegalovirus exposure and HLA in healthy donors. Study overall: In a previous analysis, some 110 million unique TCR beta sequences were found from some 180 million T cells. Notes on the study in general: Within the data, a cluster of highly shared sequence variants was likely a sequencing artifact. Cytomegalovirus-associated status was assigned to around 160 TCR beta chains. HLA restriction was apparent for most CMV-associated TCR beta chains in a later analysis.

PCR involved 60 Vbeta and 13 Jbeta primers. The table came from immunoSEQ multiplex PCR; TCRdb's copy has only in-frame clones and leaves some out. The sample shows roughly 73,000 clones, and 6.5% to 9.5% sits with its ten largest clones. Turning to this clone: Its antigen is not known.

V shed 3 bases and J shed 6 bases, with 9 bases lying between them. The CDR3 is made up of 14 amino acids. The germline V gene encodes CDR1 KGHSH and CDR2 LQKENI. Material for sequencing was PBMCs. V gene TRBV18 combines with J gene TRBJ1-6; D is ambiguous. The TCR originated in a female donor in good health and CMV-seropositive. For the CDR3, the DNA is TGTGCCAGCTCACCCGGACGGGGTAATTCACCCCTCCACTTT. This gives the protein CASSPGRGNSPLHF.